This record covers a single TCR beta chain. This sample was taken from a study of blood T cell repertoires in COVID-19. Study-wide context: COVID-19 samples collected from the United States, Italy and Spain covered acute and convalescent phases. Nucleic acid was either cDNA or gDNA, and it came from T cells, B-cell-depleted T cells, or PBMCs.

Original processing methods: Quantification of nucleated cells was approximated via reference gene primer amplification. Some clones are missing from TCRdb's copy, which holds only in-frame ones; the method was immunoSEQ multiplex PCR. V, J and clone size were drawn from that table, and D and trimming were deduced from the DNA. The sample includes around 190,000 clones, roughly four fifths seen only once; the top ten take about 6.4%. This TCR was recovered from a human donor in a cohort sampled during active COVID-19. The sequenced sample consisted of peripheral blood.

CDR3 sequence reads: CASSYGEGFSGNTIYF. DNA for the CDR3: TGTGCCAGCAGTTACGGGGAGGGATTCTCTGGAAACACCATATATTTT. The chain links TRBV6-5 to TRBJ1-3; D unclear. The length of the CDR3 is 16 residues. Germline CDR1 MNHEY, CDR2 SVGAGI. With 2 bases removed from V and 0 bases from J, the gap between germline ends came to 11 bases.